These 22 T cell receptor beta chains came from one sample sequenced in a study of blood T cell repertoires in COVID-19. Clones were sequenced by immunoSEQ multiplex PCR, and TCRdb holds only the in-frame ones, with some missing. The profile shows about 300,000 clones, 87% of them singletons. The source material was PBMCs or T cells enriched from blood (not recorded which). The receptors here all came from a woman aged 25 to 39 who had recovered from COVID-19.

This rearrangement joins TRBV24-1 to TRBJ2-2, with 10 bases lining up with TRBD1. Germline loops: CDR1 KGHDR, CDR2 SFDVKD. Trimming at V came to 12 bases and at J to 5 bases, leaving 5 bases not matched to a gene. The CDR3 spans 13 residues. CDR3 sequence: CAAGQGRTGELFF. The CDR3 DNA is TGTGCCGCGGGACAGGGGAGGACCGGGGAGCTGTTTTTT.

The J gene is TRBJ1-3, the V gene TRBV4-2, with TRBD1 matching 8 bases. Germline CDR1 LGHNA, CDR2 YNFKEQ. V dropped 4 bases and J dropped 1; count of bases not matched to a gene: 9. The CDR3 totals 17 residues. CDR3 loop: CASSLWTGTGSGNTIYF. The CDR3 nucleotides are TGTGCCAGCAGCCTATGGACAGGGACGGGGTCTGGAAACACCATATATTTT.

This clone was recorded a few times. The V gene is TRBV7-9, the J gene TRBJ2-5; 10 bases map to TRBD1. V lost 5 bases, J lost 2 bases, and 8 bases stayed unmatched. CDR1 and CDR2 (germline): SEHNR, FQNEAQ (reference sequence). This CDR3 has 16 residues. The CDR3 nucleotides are TGTGCCAGCAGCACCGACAGGGGGCGATCTCAAGAGACCCAGTACTTC. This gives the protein CASSTDRGRSQETQYF.

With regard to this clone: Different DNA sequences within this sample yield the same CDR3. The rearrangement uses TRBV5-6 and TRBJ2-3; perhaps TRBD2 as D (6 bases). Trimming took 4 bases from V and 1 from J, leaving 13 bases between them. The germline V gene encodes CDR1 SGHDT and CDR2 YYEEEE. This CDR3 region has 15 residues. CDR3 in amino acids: CASSQGGGGTDTQYF. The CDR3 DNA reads TGTGCCAGCAGCCAGGGCGGCGGGGGCACAGATACGCAGTATTTT.

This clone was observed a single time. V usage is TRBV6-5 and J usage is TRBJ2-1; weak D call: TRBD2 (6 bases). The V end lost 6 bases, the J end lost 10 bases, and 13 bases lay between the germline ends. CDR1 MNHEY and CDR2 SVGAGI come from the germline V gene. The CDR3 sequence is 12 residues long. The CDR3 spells CASSGTRGEQFF. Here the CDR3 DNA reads TGTGCCAGCAGCGGGACCCGGGGGGAGCAGTTCTTC.

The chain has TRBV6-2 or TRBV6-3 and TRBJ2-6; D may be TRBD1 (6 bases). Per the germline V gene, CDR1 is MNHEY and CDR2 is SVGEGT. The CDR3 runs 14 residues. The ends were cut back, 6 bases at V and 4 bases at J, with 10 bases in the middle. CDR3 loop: CASSQGIGANVLTF. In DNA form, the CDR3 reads TGTGCCAGCAGCCAGGGGATCGGGGCCAACGTCCTGACTTTC.

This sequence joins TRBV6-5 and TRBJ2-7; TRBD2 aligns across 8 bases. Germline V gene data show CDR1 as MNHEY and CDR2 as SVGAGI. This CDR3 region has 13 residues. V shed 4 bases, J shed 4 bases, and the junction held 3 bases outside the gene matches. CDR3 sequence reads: CASSLGGGYEQYF. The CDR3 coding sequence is TGTGCCAGCAGTTTAGGCGGGGGGTACGAGCAGTACTTC.

The CDR3 nucleotides read TGTGCCTGGAGTGTACTGTTGCGCTTAACCACTGAAGCTTTCTTT. Translated, it gives CAWSVLLRLTTEAFF. The chain links TRBV30 to TRBJ1-1, with unresolved D. Per the germline V gene, CDR1 is GTSNPN and CDR2 is SVGIG (reference sequence). Trimming took 0 bases from V and 4 from J, leaving 15 bases between them. This CDR3 has 15 amino acids. Filled out from reference TRBV30 and TRBJ1-1, the complete variable domain reads SQTIHQWPATLVQPVGSPLSLECTVEGTSNPNLYWYRQAAGRGLQLLFYSVGIGQISSEVPQNLSASRPQDRQFILSSKKLLLSDSGFYLCAWSVLLRLTTEAFFGQGTRLTVV.

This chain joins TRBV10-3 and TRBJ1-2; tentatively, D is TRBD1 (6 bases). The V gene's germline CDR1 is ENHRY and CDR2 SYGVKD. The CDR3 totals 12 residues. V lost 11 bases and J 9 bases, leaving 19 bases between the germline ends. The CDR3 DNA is TGTGCCGTTGGGGGCGGTTCTGTGCGCTACACCTTC. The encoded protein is CAVGGGSVRYTF.

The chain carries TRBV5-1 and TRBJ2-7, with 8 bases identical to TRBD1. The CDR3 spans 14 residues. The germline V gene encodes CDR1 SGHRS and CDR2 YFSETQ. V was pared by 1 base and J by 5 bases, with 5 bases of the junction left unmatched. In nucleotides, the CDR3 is TGCGCCAGCAGCTTGAGGACAGGGCCCAACGAGCAGTACTTC. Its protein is CASSLRTGPNEQYF.

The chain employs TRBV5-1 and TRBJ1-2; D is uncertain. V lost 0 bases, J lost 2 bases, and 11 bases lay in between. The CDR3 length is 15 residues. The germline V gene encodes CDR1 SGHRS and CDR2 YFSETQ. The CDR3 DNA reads TGCGCCAGCAGCTTGGGGCAGAAATTCAACTATGGCTACACCTTC. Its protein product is CASSLGQKFNYGYTF. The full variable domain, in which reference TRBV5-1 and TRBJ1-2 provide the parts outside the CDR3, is KAGVTQTPRYLIKTRGQQVTLSCSPISGHRSVSWYQQTPGQGLQFLFEYFSETQRNKGNFPGRFSGRQFSNSRSEMNVSTLELGDSALYLCASSLGQKFNYGYTFGSGTRLTVV.

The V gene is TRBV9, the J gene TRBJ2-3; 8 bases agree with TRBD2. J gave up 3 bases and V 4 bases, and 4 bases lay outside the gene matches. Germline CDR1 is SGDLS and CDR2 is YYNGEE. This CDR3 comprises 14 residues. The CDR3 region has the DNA TGTGCCAGCAGCCTTAGCGGGAAAACAGATACGCAGTATTTT. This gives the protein CASSLSGKTDTQYF. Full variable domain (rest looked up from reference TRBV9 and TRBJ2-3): DSGVTQTPKHLITATGQRVTLRCSPRSGDLSVYWYQQSLDQGLQFLIQYYNGEERAKGNILERFSAQQFPDLHSELNLSSLELGDSALYFCASSLSGKTDTQYFGPGTRLTVL.

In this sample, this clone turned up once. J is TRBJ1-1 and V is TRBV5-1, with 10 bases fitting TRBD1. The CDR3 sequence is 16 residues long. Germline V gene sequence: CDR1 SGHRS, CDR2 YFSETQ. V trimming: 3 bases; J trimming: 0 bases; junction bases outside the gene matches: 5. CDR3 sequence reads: CASSYGTGAVNTEAFF. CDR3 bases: TGCGCCAGCAGCTACGGGACAGGGGCGGTGAACACTGAAGCTTTCTTT.

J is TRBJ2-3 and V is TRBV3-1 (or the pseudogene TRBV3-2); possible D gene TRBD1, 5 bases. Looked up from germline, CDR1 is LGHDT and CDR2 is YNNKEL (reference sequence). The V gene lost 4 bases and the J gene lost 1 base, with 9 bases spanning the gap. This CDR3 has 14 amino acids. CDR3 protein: CASSLSRGTDTQYF. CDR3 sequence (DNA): TGTGCCAGCAGCCTAAGCAGGGGCACAGATACGCAGTATTTT.

The CDR3 here is CASSQGTSGVDTQYF. In DNA, the CDR3 is TGTGCCAGCTCACAAGGGACTAGCGGAGTGGATACGCAGTATTTT. This chain uses TRBV18 with TRBJ2-3; 11 nucleotides agree with TRBD2. There are 15 residues in the CDR3. The J segment lost 6 bases and the V segment lost 4 bases, leaving 6 bases of the junction unmatched. Germline assignment: CDR1 KGHSH and CDR2 LQKENI.

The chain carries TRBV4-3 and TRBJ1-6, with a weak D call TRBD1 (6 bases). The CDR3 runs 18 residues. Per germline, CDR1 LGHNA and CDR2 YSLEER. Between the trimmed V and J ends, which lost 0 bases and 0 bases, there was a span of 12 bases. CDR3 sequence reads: CASSQEVDRSSYNSPLHF. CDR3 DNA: TGCGCCAGCAGCCAAGAGGTTGACAGGAGCTCCTATAATTCACCCCTCCACTTT.

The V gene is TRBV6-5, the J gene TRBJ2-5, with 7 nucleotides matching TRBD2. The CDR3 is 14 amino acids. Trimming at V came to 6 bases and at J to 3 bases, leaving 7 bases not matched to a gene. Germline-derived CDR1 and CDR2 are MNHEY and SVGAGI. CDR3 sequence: CASSFTGTKETQYF. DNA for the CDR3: TGTGCCAGCAGCTTTACCGGGACTAAAGAGACCCAGTACTTC.

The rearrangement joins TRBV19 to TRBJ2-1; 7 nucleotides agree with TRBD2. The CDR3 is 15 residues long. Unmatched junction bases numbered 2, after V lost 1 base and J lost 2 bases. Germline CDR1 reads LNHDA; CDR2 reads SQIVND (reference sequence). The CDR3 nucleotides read TGTGCCAGTAGTATAGGGGGGGGTCCCTACAATGAGCAGTTCTTC. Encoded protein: CASSIGGGPYNEQFF.

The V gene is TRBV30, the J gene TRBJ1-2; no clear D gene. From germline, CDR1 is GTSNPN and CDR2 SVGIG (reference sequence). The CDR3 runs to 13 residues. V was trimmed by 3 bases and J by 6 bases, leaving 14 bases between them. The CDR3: CAWRHYDRDGYTF. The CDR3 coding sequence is TGTGCCTGGAGACACTATGACCGGGATGGCTACACCTTC.

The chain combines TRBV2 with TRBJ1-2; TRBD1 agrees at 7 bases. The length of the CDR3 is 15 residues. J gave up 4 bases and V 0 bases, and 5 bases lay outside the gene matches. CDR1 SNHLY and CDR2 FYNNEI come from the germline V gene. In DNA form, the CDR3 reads TGTGCCAGCAGTGAAGCGTGGAGGGGGCCCTATGGCTACACCTTC. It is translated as CASSEAWRGPYGYTF. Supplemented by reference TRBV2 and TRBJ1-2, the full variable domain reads EPEVTQTPSHQVTQMGQEVILRCVPISNHLYFYWYRQILGQKVEFLVSFYNNEISEKSEIFDDQFSVERPDGSNFTLKIRSTKLEDSAMYFCASSEAWRGPYGYTFGSGTRLTVV.

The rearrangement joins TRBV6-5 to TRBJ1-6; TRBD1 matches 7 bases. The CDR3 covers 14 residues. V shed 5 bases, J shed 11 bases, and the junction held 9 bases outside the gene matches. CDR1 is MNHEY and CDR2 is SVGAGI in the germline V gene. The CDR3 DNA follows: TGTGCCAGCAGTAGGAAGGCAGGGGGAGCACCCCTCCACTTT. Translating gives CASSRKAGGAPLHF.

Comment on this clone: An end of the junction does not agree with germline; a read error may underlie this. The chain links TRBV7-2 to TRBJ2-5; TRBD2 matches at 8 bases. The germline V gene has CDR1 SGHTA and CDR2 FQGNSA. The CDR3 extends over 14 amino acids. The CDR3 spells CASTLLADQETQYF. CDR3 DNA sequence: TGTGCCAGCACCTTACTAGCGGACCAAGAGACCCAGTACTTC. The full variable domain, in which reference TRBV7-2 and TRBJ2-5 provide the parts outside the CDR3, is GAGVSQSPSNKVTEKGKDVELRCDPISGHTALYWYRQSLGQGLEFLIYFQGNSAPDKSGLPSDRFSAERTGGSVSTLTIQRTQQEDSAVYLCASTLLADQETQYFGPGTRLLVL.